This paragraph reports one T cell receptor (beta chain). Its specificity is not known. The data were obtained in a study of T cells in Graves' hyperthyroidism and ophthalmopathy. Findings and limits, study-wide: The model made its ophthalmopathy prediction, and onset followed a median about 5.9 months later.

Germline V gene data show CDR1 as LNHNV and CDR2 as YYDKDF (reference sequence). The CDR3 is 11 residues long. V lost 9 bases and J 7 bases, leaving 13 bases between the germline ends. A patient was excluded if there was uncontrolled infection, other autoimmune disease, pregnancy or lactation. What was amplified from RNA transcripts were TCR beta CDR3 regions. The HTBI primer set served for first-round RT-PCR of the TCR CDR3. Each CDR3 protein gets one entry after TCRdb re-called the multiplex PCR reads with MiXCR. The sample shows 400,000 or so distinct CDR3 sequences, 11% to 15% of them seen only once.

The genes are TRBV15 and TRBJ2-7; D perhaps matches TRBD2 (6 bases). Sequences were obtained from blood. This TCR came from a man aged 50-60 years with Graves' ophthalmopathy. The DNA of the CDR3 is TGTGCCACAGGCGAAGGAGGGGAGCAGTACTTC. This encodes CATGEGGEQYF.